The next 32 T cell receptor beta chains were all read from a single sample in a study of beta chain features in type 1 diabetes. Study-wide points: Across all four CD4+ subsets, people with type 1 diabetes showed modestly shorter TCRB CDR3s.

These receptors' antigens are unknown. What was sequenced were expressed TCRB transcripts, since all of the isolated RNA had been reverse transcribed. Clones were read by immunoSEQ multiplex PCR, and TCRdb kept only the in-frame ones, dropping some. The data hold about 300,000 clones, with approximately 12% observed a single time. Sequenced input: naive CD4+ T cells from blood. The receptor source for this set is a woman aged 18-29 years with type 1 diabetes.

The V call is TRBV28, the J call TRBJ2-6, with 9 bases aligning to TRBD1. CDR3 length: 19 residues. Germline V lookup: CDR1 MDHEN, CDR2 SYDVKM. V shed 4 bases, J shed 3 bases, and the junction held 13 bases outside the gene matches. CDR3 region: CASSSPGGTGSLGANVLTF. The CDR3 DNA reads TGTGCCAGCAGTTCCCCCGGTGGGACAGGGTCCCTTGGGGCCAACGTCCTGACTTTC.

In this sample, this clone turned up a few times. The chain carries TRBV7-9 and TRBJ2-1; D might be TRBD2 (6 bases). The CDR3 is 15 amino acids. Trimming removed 4 bases at V and 11 bases at J, with 21 bases between. From germline, CDR1 is SEHNR and CDR2 FQNEAQ (reference sequence). The CDR3 here is CASSYLGPRRDQQFF. DNA of the CDR3: TGTGCCAGCAGCTATTTGGGACCACGGCGGGATCAGCAGTTCTTC. Variable domain in full (rest from reference TRBV7-9 and TRBJ2-1): DTGVSQNPRHKITKRGQNVTFRCDPISEHNRLYWYRQTLGQGPEFLTYFQNEAQLEKSRLLSDRFSAERPKGSFSTLEIQRTEQGDSAMYLCASSYLGPRRDQQFFGPGTRLTVL.

This chain connects TRBV9 to TRBJ2-1, with 7 bases that match TRBD2. CDR3 length: 18 amino acids. Germline values: CDR1 SGDLS, CDR2 YYNGEE. The ends lost 0 bases at V and 0 bases at J; junction bases unmatched: 9. CDR3 bases: TGTGCCAGCAGCGTAGGCGGACTAGGCCCAAGCTCCTACAATGAGCAGTTCTTC. This translates into CASSVGGLGPSSYNEQFF.

In DNA, the CDR3 is TGCAGCGTTGAATTTCGAGGGAACTATGGCTACACCTTC. It specifies CSVEFRGNYGYTF. The rearrangement links TRBV29-1 to TRBJ1-2, with D unclear. Per germline, CDR1 SQVTM and CDR2 ANQGSEA. The CDR3 extends over 13 amino acids. The V and J ends lost 2 bases and 2 bases respectively, with 9 bases between them.

This clone was detected a few times. This sequence joins TRBV7-3 and TRBJ1-1; TRBD1 agrees at 8 bases. Germline V CDR1 and CDR2: SGHTA, FQGTGA. The CDR3 covers 14 residues. V lost 4 bases to trimming and J lost 0 bases; unmatched junction nucleotides: 1. CDR3 bases: TGTGCCAGCAGCTCGACAGGGGTGAACACTGAAGCTTTCTTT. Translation gives CASSSTGVNTEAFF.

The genes are TRBV29-1 and TRBJ2-1; 7 bases are a match to TRBD2. Germline V gene data show CDR1 as SQVTM and CDR2 as ANQGSEA. The trim removed 5 bases at V and 7 bases at J, leaving 14 bases unmatched. The CDR3 has 15 residues. CDR3 amino acids: CSVTRTSVSGNEQFF. Written as DNA, the CDR3 is TGCAGCGTTACGAGGACTAGTGTCTCGGGGAATGAGCAGTTCTTC.

This clone was found a few times. This chain links TRBV18 with TRBJ1-1; no definite D call. Germline CDR1 reads KGHSH; CDR2 reads LQKENI. V dropped 0 bases and J dropped 2 bases, with 13 bases sitting between them. The CDR3 loop spans 16 amino acids. This CDR3 is CASSPPARPSNTEAFF. As DNA, the CDR3 is TGTGCCAGCTCACCACCAGCGCGACCTAGTAACACTGAAGCTTTCTTT.

J is TRBJ1-2 and V is TRBV29-1; perhaps TRBD1 as D (5 bases). The CDR3 is 13 amino acids. CDR1 is SQVTM, CDR2 ANQGSEA, per germline. V was shortened by 7 bases and J by 6 bases, with 18 bases between the two germline ends. CDR3 protein: CSASRGVQNGYTF. For the CDR3, the DNA is TGCAGCGCATCCCGGGGGGTCCAGAATGGCTACACCTTC.

In this sample, this clone turned up a few times. The chain carries TRBV7-9 and TRBJ1-4, with D tentatively TRBD1 (5 bases). Trimming stripped 5 bases from V and 4 bases from J, with 11 bases between. Germline V gene data show CDR1 as SEHNR and CDR2 as FQNEAQ (reference sequence). The CDR3 runs 14 residues. The CDR3 bases are TGTGCCAGCAGCCCGAGACAGCATAATGAAAAACTGTTTTTT. Protein sequence: CASSPRQHNEKLFF.

The chain's CDR3 is CASSLAVIGINNNEQFF. For the CDR3, the DNA is TGTGCCAGCAGCTTGGCCGTTATCGGGATAAATAACAATGAGCAGTTCTTC. The chain recombines TRBV5-4 with TRBJ2-1; D perhaps matches TRBD2 (5 bases). The CDR3 spans 17 residues. Trimming stripped 0 bases from V and 5 bases from J, with 18 bases between. Germline CDR1 is SGHNT and CDR2 is YYREEE (reference sequence).

This clone has just a few counts. The rearrangement uses TRBV28 and TRBJ2-6; D gene uncertain. The germline V gene encodes CDR1 MDHEN and CDR2 SYDVKM. The CDR3 is 15 amino acids. Trimming took 3 bases from V and 2 from J, leaving 8 bases between them. The CDR3 region is CASSFPPAGANVLTF. The CDR3 DNA reads as TGTGCCAGCAGTTTTCCACCGGCTGGGGCCAACGTCCTGACTTTC.

The chain carries TRBV18 and TRBJ1-4, with 7 bases identical to TRBD1. Germline-derived CDR1 and CDR2 are KGHSH and LQKENI. The V segment lost 2 bases and the J segment 0 bases; nucleotides outside the gene matches: 3. The CDR3 has 16 amino acids. The CDR3 loop is CASSPDRAATNEKLFF. As DNA, the CDR3 is TGTGCCAGCTCACCAGACAGGGCCGCAACTAATGAAAAACTGTTTTTT.

This clone has a handful of counts. This chain connects TRBV6-5 to TRBJ2-5; D might be TRBD2 (7 bases). Germline loops: CDR1 MNHEY, CDR2 SVGAGI. This CDR3 region has 11 residues. Trimming left V 11 bases short and J 4 bases short, with 11 bases between. CDR3 sequence: CAGGGGETQYF. The CDR3 nucleotides read TGTGCCGGAGGGGGGGGAGAGACCCAGTACTTC.

This clone has just a few counts. V and J are TRBV19 and TRBJ2-1; 7 bases match TRBD2. After removal of 5 bases from V and 4 bases from J, the junction contained 11 bases not matched to a gene. The CDR3 loop spans 16 amino acids. Germline V gene lookup returns CDR1 LNHDA and CDR2 SQIVND (reference sequence). DNA of the CDR3: TGTGCCAGTAGTCCGCGGCCCGGGACTAAATACAATGAGCAGTTCTTC. Translation gives CASSPRPGTKYNEQFF.

The CDR3 loop reads CSYGTGDTQYF. CDR3 bases: TGCAGCTACGGAACCGGGGATACGCAGTATTTT. The chain recombines TRBV29-1 with TRBJ2-3; no firm D call. Germline V CDR1 and CDR2: SQVTM, ANQGSEA. Trimming stripped 8 bases from V and 6 bases from J, with 12 bases between. The CDR3 totals 11 residues.

In this sample, this clone turned up a few times. This rearrangement joins TRBV10-3 to TRBJ1-1; D is possibly TRBD1 (5 bases). The CDR3 is 13 amino acids. CDR1 and CDR2 from the germline V gene are ENHRY and SYGVKD. V was pared by 7 bases and J by 1 base, with 10 bases between. The CDR3 coding sequence is TGTGCCATCATGACAGCTGAGAACACTGAAGCTTTCTTT. Amino acids: CAIMTAENTEAFF.

The V and J genes are TRBV7-2 and TRBJ2-7, with 9 bases fitting TRBD2. Germline V gives CDR1 SGHTA, CDR2 FQGNSA. The V and J ends lost 0 bases and 0 bases, in that order; junction bases with no gene match: 3. The CDR3 is 16 amino acids. The CDR3 DNA reads as TGTGCCAGCAGCTTAGCTGGGCGGGAGGGCTCCTACGAGCAGTACTTC. Encoded protein: CASSLAGREGSYEQYF.

V and J are TRBV15 and TRBJ2-3; D is unclear. CDR3 length equals 14 residues. CDR1 LNHNV and CDR2 YYDKDF come from the germline V gene (reference sequence). V lost 0 bases and J 0 bases, leaving 4 bases between the germline ends. DNA for the CDR3: TGTGCCACCAGCAGAGACGGGAGCACAGATACGCAGTATTTT. It specifies CATSRDGSTDTQYF.

The rearrangement links TRBV30 to TRBJ2-5; 9 bases map to TRBD1. V lost 0 bases, J lost 5 bases, and 4 bases stayed unmatched. The germline CDR1 and CDR2 sequences are GTSNPN and SVGIG (reference sequence). This CDR3 is 14 amino acids long. CDR3 region: CAWSVTGGRETQYF. CDR3 DNA sequence: TGTGCCTGGAGTGTGACAGGGGGTAGGGAGACCCAGTACTTC.

V usage is TRBV11-1 and J usage is TRBJ2-1; no definite D call. Germline values: CDR1 SGHAT, CDR2 FQDESV (reference sequence). The CDR3 is 13 amino acids. V lost 5 bases and J lost 5, with 10 bases in between. This CDR3 reads CASSHTEDNEQFF. CDR3 in DNA: TGTGCCAGCAGCCATACAGAAGACAATGAGCAGTTCTTC. The full variable domain, completed using reference TRBV11-1 and TRBJ2-1, is EAEVAQSPRYKITEKSQAVAFWCDPISGHATLYWYRQILGQGPELLVQFQDESVVDDSQLPKDRFSAERLKGVDSTLKIQPAELGDSAMYLCASSHTEDNEQFFGPGTRLTVL.

This clone was seen a few times. This same CDR3 is encoded by further DNA sequences in the sample. The chain links TRBV5-1 to TRBJ2-2, with no clear D. The CDR3 totals 14 residues. V gave up 0 bases and J gave up 2 bases, with 5 bases separating them. Germline-derived CDR1 and CDR2 are SGHRS and YFSETQ. The CDR3 DNA reads TGCGCCAGCAGCTTGGGACTCAACACCGGGGAGCTGTTTTTT. It encodes CASSLGLNTGELFF.

The chain joins TRBV5-4 to TRBJ1-4, with 10 bases fitting TRBD1. CDR1 and CDR2 (germline): SGHNT, YYREEE (reference sequence). CDR3 length equals 14 residues. V lost 5 bases and J lost 8; bases outside the gene matches: 6. Written as DNA, the CDR3 is TGTGCCAGCAGTTCCCGGGACAGGGGAGAAAAACTGTTTTTT. It is translated as CASSSRDRGEKLFF.

This clone showed up just a few times. The rearrangement links TRBV5-1 to TRBJ2-3; TRBD1 aligns across 7 bases. With V trimmed by 8 bases and J by 2 bases, 5 bases remained unmatched. This CDR3 region has 13 residues. Germline V gives CDR1 SGHRS, CDR2 YFSETQ. As DNA, the CDR3 is TGCGCCAGTCAGACAGGGTTCACAGATACGCAGTATTTT. Translation gives CASQTGFTDTQYF.

The rearrangement joins TRBV5-1 to TRBJ1-1, with D uncertain. V was clipped by 3 bases and J by 0 bases, with 12 bases between them. Germline V gene lookup returns CDR1 SGHRS and CDR2 YFSETQ. This CDR3 is 15 amino acids long. This chain's CDR3 is CASSSVQNMNTEAFF. CDR3 DNA: TGCGCCAGCAGCTCTGTACAGAACATGAACACTGAAGCTTTCTTT.

This chain uses TRBV6-5 with TRBJ2-7; TRBD1 matches at 7 bases. This CDR3 region has 14 residues. V shed 7 bases, J shed 0 bases, and the junction held 6 bases outside the gene matches. Germline CDR1 MNHEY, CDR2 SVGAGI. The CDR3 nucleotides read TGTGCCAGCACCTCGACAGGGCTCTCCTACGAGCAGTACTTC. This encodes CASTSTGLSYEQYF.

In regard to this clone: One end of the junction fails to match germline, which may point to a read error. This chain connects TRBV27 to TRBJ2-1; 10 bases are shared with TRBD2. This CDR3 is built from 17 residues. Germline CDR1 is MNHEY and CDR2 is SMNVEV (reference sequence). The CDR3 loop is CASSSWRSGRTYSEQFF. Here the CDR3 DNA reads TGTGCCAGCAGTTCATGGCGTAGCGGGAGGACCTACAGTGAGCAGTTCTTC.

This clone was observed a few times. The chain links TRBV7-2 to TRBJ2-2; D possibly corresponds to TRBD2 (6 bases). V lost 7 bases and J lost 1, with 22 bases in between. The CDR3 is 18 amino acids. CDR1 is SGHTA and CDR2 is FQGNSA in the germline V gene. The CDR3 reads CASTLAFMGGKNTGELFF. CDR3 DNA: TGTGCCAGCACCCTAGCCTTCATGGGGGGAAAGAACACCGGGGAGCTGTTTTTT.

The V call is TRBV28, the J call TRBJ2-2; 8 bases line up with TRBD2. The trim removed 4 bases at V and 4 bases at J, leaving 8 bases unmatched. The CDR3 is made up of 16 amino acids. Looked up from germline, CDR1 is MDHEN and CDR2 is SYDVKM. CDR3 DNA: TGTGCCAGCAGTTCCTTTAGCGGGATGTCCACCGGGGAGCTGTTTTTT. This encodes CASSSFSGMSTGELFF.

This clone appeared a few times. CDR3 sequence reads: CSVEIAGSGTDTQYF. Here the CDR3 DNA reads TGCAGCGTTGAAATTGCCGGGAGTGGTACAGATACGCAGTATTTT. The J gene is TRBJ2-3, the V gene TRBV29-1; D possibly corresponds to TRBD2 (6 bases). This CDR3 is 15 amino acids long. Germline V CDR1 and CDR2: SQVTM, ANQGSEA. Trimming left V 2 bases short and J 3 bases short, with 15 bases between.

In its sample, this clone was seen a few times. The chain employs TRBV7-9 and TRBJ2-6; tentative D call: TRBD1 (6 bases). V lost 3 bases to trimming and J lost 0 bases, with 15 bases between them. The CDR3 is made up of 18 amino acids. Germline V gives CDR1 SEHNR, CDR2 FQNEAQ (reference sequence). The CDR3 loop reads CASSFQGRSISGANVLTF. CDR3 coding DNA: TGTGCCAGCAGCTTTCAGGGGCGCTCCATCTCTGGGGCCAACGTCCTGACTTTC.

This clone showed up just a few times. V is TRBV7-6 and J is TRBJ2-5; the D gene is possibly TRBD1 (6 bases). The ends were cut back, 4 bases at V and 6 bases at J, with 18 bases in the middle. Germline V lookup: CDR1 SGHVS, CDR2 FNYEAQ. The length of the CDR3 is 15 residues. CDR3 DNA sequence: TGTGCCAGCAGCTCATTCCCCAGGGGCGAGAAGACCCAGTACTTC. It is translated as CASSSFPRGEKTQYF.

V and J are TRBV20-1 and TRBJ1-2; D ambiguous. Deletions cut 4 bases from V and 4 bases from J, with 4 bases between. The CDR3 has 10 residues. Germline CDR1 DFQATT, CDR2 SNEGSKA (reference sequence). CDR3 sequence reads: CSAIVYGYTF. DNA of the CDR3: TGCAGTGCTATAGTCTATGGCTACACCTTC.